This is a list of T cell receptor beta chains from one sample in a study of molecular identifiers for immune sequencing clone quantification. Using its own MiXCR run on the PCR reads, TCRdb lists one record per CDR3 protein. The sample consists of about 640,000 distinct CDR3 sequences, about 20% of them appearing once. Specimen: naive CD8+ T cells from blood, with Jurkat cell RNA spiked in. The receptors were gathered from a human donor in good health. Some libraries in this study had Jurkat cell RNA spiked in. The CDR3 runs from the conserved cysteine through the conserved F or W. A D gene is named only where the DNA matches it firmly. Size is omitted from some rows. Given values are once, few, many or a class for expanded clones.

J gene,clone size,D gene,V gene,CDR3 length,CDR3 DNA,CDR3 protein
TRBJ1-5,NA,NA,TRBV7-9,13,TGTGCCAGCAGTTCAGGGAGGGACCAGCCCCAGCATTTT,CASSSGRDQPQHF
TRBJ2-7,many,TRBD1,TRBV29-1,12,TGCAGCGTTGGACAGGGTTCCTACGAGCAGTACTTC,CSVGQGSYEQYF
TRBJ2-1,many,TRBD2,TRBV7-6,16,TGTGCCAGCAGCCTCCCTTCAGCGGGGGCCCTGGATGAGCAGTTCTTC,CASSLPSAGALDEQFF
TRBJ1-2,many,NA,TRBV6-2/TRBV6-3,15,TGTGCCAGCAGTTACGATGGAAACGGTTATGGTGGCTACACCTTC,CASSYDGNGYGGYTF
TRBJ2-7,many,NA,TRBV6-5,12,TGTGCCAGCAGTTACACGAACGGTGAGCAGTACTTC,CASSYTNGEQYF
TRBJ2-7,few,NA,TRBV30,12,TGTGCCTGGAGTGTTAGCGCAGGCGAGCAGTACTTC,CAWSVSAGEQYF
TRBJ1-6,few,NA,TRBV24-1,16,TGTGCCACCAGTGATTTTCCTCAGCGCGGGAATTCACCCCTCCACTTT,CATSDFPQRGNSPLHF
TRBJ2-7,few,TRBD1,TRBV27,16,TGTGCCAGCAGTTTATCGACGACAGGGGTTGGGTACGAGCAGTACTTC,CASSLSTTGVGYEQYF
TRBJ2-3,many,TRBD2,TRBV27,17,TGTGCCAGCAGTTTATCGGCGGGACTAGTAGTTACAGATACGCAGTATTTT,CASSLSAGLVVTDTQYF
TRBJ2-2,many,NA,TRBV10-3,12,TGTGCCATCAGCGACCACATTGGGGAGCTGTTTTTT,CAISDHIGELFF
TRBJ1-1,many,NA,TRBV5-6,14,TGTGCCAGCAGCACGGGACACATAAACACTGAAGCTTTCTTT,CASSTGHINTEAFF
TRBJ1-5,few,NA,TRBV7-2,18,TGTGCCAGCAGCTTAAAATCGTCAGTAGGAGGGGACAATCAGCCCCAGCATTTT,CASSLKSSVGGDNQPQHF
TRBJ2-7,many,TRBD1,TRBV12-3/TRBV12-4,14,TGTGCCAGCAGTTTCGGACAGGACTCCTACGAGCAGTACTTC,CASSFGQDSYEQYF
TRBJ1-1,NA,TRBD1,TRBV4-1,17,TGCGCCAGCAGCCAAGTTAATCAGGGGGCATTTGACACTGAAGTTTTCTTT,CASSQVNQGAFDTEVFF
TRBJ1-2,many,TRBD1,TRBV7-9,15,TGTGCCAGCAGCCCCCCATGGGACAGCAACTATGGCTACACCTTC,CASSPPWDSNYGYTF
TRBJ2-1,NA,NA,TRBV4-3,16,TGCGCCAGCAGCCAAGTGCGAAGGACCTACTACAGTGAGCAGTTCTTC,CASSQVRRTYYSEQFF
TRBJ2-3,NA,NA,TRBV4-3,14,TGCGCCAGCAGCCAAGACGGGAGCGCAGATACGCAGTATTTT,CASSQDGSADTQYF
TRBJ2-7,many,NA,TRBV4-1,13,TGCGCCAGCGGGGGTACCGTCGCCTACGAGCAGTACTTC,CASGGTVAYEQYF
TRBJ2-7,many,NA,TRBV2,16,TGTGCCAGCTCCCCGGCCAGGGGAGGGTTGTCCTACGAGCAGTACTTC,CASSPARGGLSYEQYF
TRBJ1-1,many,NA,TRBV7-2,16,TGTGCCAGCAGCTCACCCGGGGGGCGCTTAGGTACTGAAGCTTTCTTT,CASSSPGGRLGTEAFF
TRBJ2-7,NA,TRBD2,TRBV7-9,16,TGTGCCAGCAGCCAAGCGGGGCTAGCTGAAGAGTACGAGCAGTACTTC,CASSQAGLAEEYEQYF
TRBJ2-5,many,TRBD2,TRBV20-1,17,TGCAGTGCTAGAGATCCCTTCTTAGCGGGATTACGAGAGACCCAGTACTTC,CSARDPFLAGLRETQYF
TRBJ1-2,NA,NA,TRBV5-5,14,TGTGCCAGCAGCCCTGAGGACAGATTCCATGGCTACACCTTC,CASSPEDRFHGYTF
TRBJ1-2,few,NA,TRBV9,14,TGTGCCAGCAGACAGGGAGGGGGGGGTTATGGCTACACCTTC,CASRQGGGGYGYTF